These T cell receptor beta chains were read from a single sample in a study of technical replicates of blood from a few donors. The assay was immunoSEQ multiplex PCR, and TCRdb's table has in-frame clones only and misses some. This sample has approximately 79,000 clones, with around 90% found just once. Sample: T cells isolated from PBMCs. These receptors originate from a human donor in good health. CDR3s include the opening cysteine and the closing phenylalanine or tryptophan. A D gene is named only where the DNA matches it firmly. Expanded clones get a size class; other rows say once, few or many, or leave the size out.

size | J | V | D | DNA | CDR3
. | TRBJ2-3 | TRBV2 | . | TGTGCCAGCAGTGGACAGTCGACAGATACGCAGTATTTT | CASSGQSTDTQYF
. | TRBJ2-2 | TRBV4-1 | . | TGCGCCAGCAGCCACGGTGGCACCGGGGAGCTGTTTTTT | CASSHGGTGELFF
. | TRBJ2-3 | TRBV2 | TRBD2 | TGTGCCAGCAGAGACGGGAGGAGGGCGGATACGCAGTATTTT | CASRDGRRADTQYF
. | TRBJ2-7 | TRBV25-1 | . | TGTGCCAGCAGGGACTCCCTCTACGAGCAGTACTTC | CASRDSLYEQYF
once | TRBJ1-1 | TRBV7-3 | . | TGTGCCAGCAGCTTACCAGGGAACTTCGCTGAAGCTTTCTTT | CASSLPGNFAEAFF
once | TRBJ2-3 | TRBV7-8 | . | TGTGCCAGCAGCTTATTTCCGGAGGGCGAAAGCACAGATACGCAGTATTTT | CASSLFPEGESTDTQYF
. | TRBJ1-2 | TRBV9 | . | TGTGCCAGCAGCAAGGGACTTACCTATGGCTACACCTTC | CASSKGLTYGYTF
. | TRBJ2-7 | TRBV27 | TRBD1 | TGTGCCAGCAGGACAGGGTCTTACGAGCAGTACTTC | CASRTGSYEQYF
. | TRBJ1-1 | TRBV7-3 | TRBD1 | TGTGCCAGCAGCCGGACAGGGGGCATGAATGGGGACACTGAAGCTTTCTTT | CASSRTGGMNGDTEAFF
. | TRBJ1-4 | TRBV4-2 | . | TGTGCCAGCAGCCAAGGGAATTCAGGATTTTCACTGTTTTTT | CASSQGNSGFSLFF
. | TRBJ1-5 | TRBV6-1 | TRBD1 | TGTGCCAGCAGTTCACAGGGGGCACGCCAGCCCCAGCATTTT | CASSSQGARQPQHF
. | TRBJ2-1 | TRBV7-8 | . | TGTGCCAGCAGCTTAGGTCCACGGACACGGGCTACTGAGCAGTTCTTC | CASSLGPRTRATEQFF
. | TRBJ2-3 | TRBV7-9 | TRBD2 | TGTGCCAGCAGCTTTGGGCTAGCGGGAGGGCCAGATACGCAGTATTTT | CASSFGLAGGPDTQYF
. | TRBJ1-2 | TRBV19 | TRBD1 | TGTGCCAGTAGTTCCCCGGGACAGGGAGAGTATGGCTACACCTTC | CASSSPGQGEYGYTF
. | TRBJ2-1 | TRBV5-1 | . | TGCGCCAGCAGCCCGGGACTTAACAATGAGCAGTTCTTC | CASSPGLNNEQFF
. | TRBJ1-2 | TRBV6-1 | TRBD1 | TGTGCCAGCAGTGAAGAACGGGGACAGGGTCTTGGCTACACCTTC | CASSEERGQGLGYTF
. | TRBJ1-1 | TRBV9 | . | TGTGCCAGCAGCGTAGAGGGAGCGAACACTGAAGCTTTCTTT | CASSVEGANTEAFF
. | TRBJ2-5 | TRBV2 | . | TGTGCCAGCAGTCGCGGGCCGGGGGAGACCCAGTACTTC | CASSRGPGETQYF
. | TRBJ2-5 | TRBV9 | TRBD1 | TGTGCCAGCAGCGCAGGGGACAGGGCCCAGTACTTC | CASSAGDRAQYF
. | TRBJ1-5 | TRBV6-5 | . | TGTGCCAGCAGTTACGGTCAGGGAAGCAATCAGCCCCAGCATTTT | CASSYGQGSNQPQHF